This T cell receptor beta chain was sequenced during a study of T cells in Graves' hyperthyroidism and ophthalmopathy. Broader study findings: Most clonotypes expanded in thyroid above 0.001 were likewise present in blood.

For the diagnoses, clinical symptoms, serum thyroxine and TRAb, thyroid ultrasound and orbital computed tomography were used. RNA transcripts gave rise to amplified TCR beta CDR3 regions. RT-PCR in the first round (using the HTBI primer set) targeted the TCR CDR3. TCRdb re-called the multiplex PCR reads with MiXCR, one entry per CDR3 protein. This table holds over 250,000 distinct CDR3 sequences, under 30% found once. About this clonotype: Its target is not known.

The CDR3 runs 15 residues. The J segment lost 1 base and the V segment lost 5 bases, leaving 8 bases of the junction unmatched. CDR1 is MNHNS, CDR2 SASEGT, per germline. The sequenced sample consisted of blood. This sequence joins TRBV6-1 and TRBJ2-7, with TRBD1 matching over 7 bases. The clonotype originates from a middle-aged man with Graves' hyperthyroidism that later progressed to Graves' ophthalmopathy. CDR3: CASSPPRDSSYEQYF. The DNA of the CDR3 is TGTGCCAGCAGTCCCCCCCGGGACAGTTCCTACGAGCAGTACTTC.